The 23 T cell receptor beta chains below all came from one sample that was sequenced in a study of PD-L1 blockade in urothelial cancer (dated by TCRdb to 2017 to 2019). The library was made by the immunoSEQ multiplex PCR assay. The immuneACCESS repertoire file appears here via TCRdb, limited to in-frame rearrangements. These files lack a portion of the clones; in checked studies, under half of the deficit traces to unresolved V genes, and the cause of the others is not known. This sample comprises about 84,000 clones, around 76% of them detected only once. The top ten constitute around a tenth of the sample. The sequenced sample was PBMCs, obtained around atezolizumab (anti-PD-L1) treatment. All receptors derive from a man between 70 and 80 years old with urothelial cancer.

The rearrangement links TRBV11-2 to TRBJ1-1, with a weak D call TRBD1 (6 bases). V lost 0 bases, J lost 3 bases, and 14 bases lay in between. Looked up from germline, CDR1 is SGHAT and CDR2 is FQNNGV. This CDR3 has 16 residues. In DNA form, the CDR3 reads TGTGCCAGCAGCTTAGAAGGCGCAGGGGCGGACACTGAAGCTTTCTTT. It codes for CASSLEGAGADTEAFF.

This sequence joins TRBV5-4 and TRBJ2-5; 7 nucleotides line up with TRBD2. Germline V CDR1 and CDR2: SGHNT, YYREEE (reference sequence). This CDR3 comprises 14 residues. With V trimmed by 0 bases and J by 3 bases, 2 bases remained unmatched. The CDR3 loop reads CASSLGGGEETQYF. DNA of the CDR3: TGTGCCAGCAGCTTGGGGGGGGGTGAAGAGACCCAGTACTTC. Full variable domain (outside the CDR3, taken from reference TRBV5-4 and TRBJ2-5): ETGVTQSPTHLIKTRGQQVTLRCSSQSGHNTVSWYQQALGQGPQFIFQYYREEENGRGNFPPRFSGLQFPNYSSELNVNALELDDSALYLCASSLGGGEETQYFGPGTRLLVL.

The chain links TRBV7-2 to TRBJ2-5; D might be TRBD1 (8 bases). V was shortened by 1 base and J by 5 bases, with 14 bases between the two germline ends. Germline V gives CDR1 SGHTA, CDR2 FQGNSA. The CDR3 has 15 amino acids. CDR3 DNA sequence: TGTGCCAGCAGCTTAGAGACAGGGGAGGGGGAGACCCAGTACTTC. Translating gives CASSLETGEGETQYF.

This clone was picked up one time. The V gene is TRBV7-9, the J gene TRBJ1-2; the match to TRBD1 covers 7 bases. The CDR3 is made up of 14 amino acids. Germline CDR1 SEHNR, CDR2 FQNEAQ (reference sequence). V was pared by 5 bases and J by 4 bases, with 7 bases of the junction left unmatched. The chain's CDR3 is CASSPGTAIYGYTF. The CDR3 nucleotides are TGTGCCAGCAGCCCCGGGACAGCCATCTATGGCTACACCTTC.

The chain combines TRBV27 with TRBJ2-1; TRBD1 matches 9 bases. Germline assignment: CDR1 MNHEY and CDR2 SMNVEV (reference sequence). Trimming cost V 6 bases and J 8 bases; bases outside gene matches: 14. The CDR3 extends over 16 amino acids. The CDR3: CASSPNGGQGIYEQFF. The CDR3, as DNA: TGTGCCAGCAGCCCAAACGGGGGACAGGGAATATATGAGCAGTTCTTC.

The rearrangement joins TRBV19 to TRBJ2-1; 11 nucleotides line up with TRBD2. With V trimmed by 10 bases and J by 2 bases, 10 bases remained unmatched. Germline V gives CDR1 LNHDA, CDR2 SQIVND (reference sequence). The CDR3 totals 16 residues. The CDR3 loop is CATLPSGRTPYNEQFF. CDR3 DNA sequence: TGTGCCACCCTACCTAGCGGGAGGACGCCCTACAATGAGCAGTTCTTC.

The CDR3 bases are TGTGCCAGCAGCCCCCCAGGGGCTAGCGGGAGCCCCTCCTACGAGCAGTACTTC. Translation gives CASSPPGASGSPSYEQYF. The J gene is TRBJ2-7, the V gene TRBV9; 10 positions agree with TRBD2. Germline V lookup: CDR1 SGDLS, CDR2 YYNGEE. The CDR3 loop spans 18 amino acids. The V and J ends lost 4 bases and 0 bases, in that order; junction bases with no gene match: 13.

Only one count was recorded for this clone. V gene TRBV4-3 combines with J gene TRBJ2-2; 10 bases are a match to TRBD1. V lost 3 bases, J lost 7 bases, and 2 bases stayed unmatched. This CDR3 is built from 14 residues. Germline V gene data show CDR1 as LGHNA and CDR2 as YSLEER. The CDR3 region is CASSQDRGVGELFF. In DNA, the CDR3 is TGCGCCAGCAGCCAGGACAGGGGGGTCGGGGAGCTGTTTTTT.

This chain uses TRBV9 with TRBJ1-2, with 9 bases that match TRBD1. This CDR3 is 14 amino acids long. Germline V gene lookup returns CDR1 SGDLS and CDR2 YYNGEE. J gave up 6 bases and V 0 bases, and 3 bases lay outside the gene matches. The CDR3 DNA follows: TGTGCCAGCAGCGTAGCTAGACAGGGGGATGGCTACACCTTC. Residues: CASSVARQGDGYTF.

The CDR3 reads CASRAGGGTKPNEQFF. The CDR3 coding sequence is TGTGCCAGCAGAGCGGGCGGGGGGACAAAGCCCAATGAGCAGTTCTTC. This chain uses TRBV11-2 with TRBJ2-1; 8 positions agree with TRBD2. V lost 6 bases, J lost 6 bases, and 13 bases stayed unmatched. Germline loops: CDR1 SGHAT, CDR2 FQNNGV. The CDR3 is made up of 16 amino acids.

Only one count was recorded for this clone. The rearrangement links TRBV10-2 to TRBJ2-7; the D gene is possibly TRBD1 (5 bases). Trimming removed 4 bases at V and 9 bases at J, with 10 bases between. CDR3 length: 11 amino acids. In germline, CDR1 is WSHSY, CDR2 SAAADI. CDR3 nucleotide sequence: TGCGCCAGCAGTGTAGGGGCCGGGCAGTACTTC. As protein: CASSVGAGQYF.

This clone was seen a few times. This sequence joins TRBV7-2 and TRBJ2-1; 9 nucleotides align to TRBD2. V lost 0 bases and J lost 6; bases outside the gene matches: 3. Germline V lookup: CDR1 SGHTA, CDR2 FQGNSA. The CDR3 length is 15 residues. The CDR3, as DNA: TGTGCCAGCAGCTTAGCTAGCGGGAGTATCAATGAGCAGTTCTTC. It codes for CASSLASGSINEQFF.

This chain connects TRBV30 to TRBJ1-4; 7 bases agree with TRBD1. The CDR3 spans 14 residues. Losses at the gene ends were 4 bases for V and 7 bases for J; bases not matched to a gene: 9. From germline, CDR1 is GTSNPN and CDR2 SVGIG (reference sequence). CDR3 loop: CAWKKNRGGEKLFF. CDR3 DNA: TGTGCCTGGAAAAAAAACAGGGGTGGTGAAAAACTGTTTTTT.

The gene calls are TRBV27 and TRBJ1-1, with a tentative D call TRBD1 (6 bases). Germline-derived CDR1 and CDR2 are MNHEY and SMNVEV (reference sequence). The V and J ends lost 2 bases and 5 bases respectively, with 12 bases between them. This CDR3 contains 14 residues. CDR3 nucleotides: TGTGCCAGCAGTTTAGGGACACTGGTTACTGAAGCTTTCTTT. This codes for CASSLGTLVTEAFF.

The J gene is TRBJ2-2, the V gene TRBV18, with 9 bases that match TRBD1. Germline CDR1 and CDR2: KGHSH and LQKENI. V gave up 5 bases and J gave up 1 base; unmatched junction bases: 5. The CDR3 is 16 residues long. The CDR3 DNA sequence: TGTGCCAGCTCATCCGGACAGGGGTTGAACACCGGGGAGCTGTTTTTT. Translating it yields CASSSGQGLNTGELFF.

The chain recombines TRBV28 with TRBJ1-1; 8 bases are a match to TRBD1. The CDR3 length is 13 residues. The ends lost 3 bases at V and 10 bases at J; junction bases unmatched: 7. Per germline, CDR1 MDHEN and CDR2 SYDVKM. CDR3 bases: TGTGCCAGCAGTTTTTCAGGGGGCCCTGGAGCTTTCTTT. It translates to CASSFSGGPGAFF.

This clone was counted a single time. The J gene is TRBJ2-1, the V gene TRBV27, with TRBD2 identical over 8 bases. The germline V gene encodes CDR1 MNHEY and CDR2 SMNVEV (reference sequence). Trimming removed 3 bases from V and 2 bases from J; junction bases left unmatched: 3. This CDR3 has 15 residues. As DNA, the CDR3 is TGTGCCAGCAGTTTTTCGGGGGGGACCTACAATGAGCAGTTCTTC. Its translation is CASSFSGGTYNEQFF.

The chain employs TRBV11-3 and TRBJ2-3; D call uncertain. The V end lost 0 bases, the J end lost 5 bases, and 6 bases lay between the germline ends. From germline, CDR1 is SGHNT and CDR2 YENEEA. The CDR3 is 13 amino acids. CDR3 residues: CASSLDRRDTQYF. In DNA, the CDR3 is TGTGCCAGCAGCTTAGATCGGAGAGATACGCAGTATTTT.

In this sample, this clone turned up once. The CDR3 spells CASSPLAGESEQYF. In DNA form, the CDR3 reads TGTGCCAGCAGTCCCCTAGCGGGAGAAAGCGAGCAGTACTTC. The J gene is TRBJ2-7, the V gene TRBV27; the match to TRBD2 covers 10 bases. With V trimmed by 5 bases and J by 6 bases, 7 bases remained unmatched. The CDR3 is 14 amino acids. Germline loops: CDR1 MNHEY, CDR2 SMNVEV (reference sequence).

This clone was counted between two and nine times. The chain is built from TRBV2 and TRBJ1-5; no clear D. The V gene lost 6 bases and the J gene lost 0 bases, with 9 bases spanning the gap. The CDR3 totals 14 residues. Germline V gene data show CDR1 as SNHLY and CDR2 as FYNNEI. The chain's CDR3 is CASSGSHSNQPQHF. DNA of the CDR3: TGTGCCAGCAGCGGGAGCCATAGCAATCAGCCCCAGCATTTT.

The CDR3 sequence: CASSPPAGPSTDTQYF. The CDR3 nucleotides read TGTGCCAGCAGTCCCCCGGCGGGGCCTAGCACAGATACGCAGTATTTT. The chain recombines TRBV2 with TRBJ2-3, with D perhaps matching TRBD2 (6 bases). Germline-derived CDR1 and CDR2 are SNHLY and FYNNEI. CDR3 length: 16 amino acids. Trimming cost V 5 bases and J 0 bases, with 15 bases left between them. Combining the CDR3 with reference TRBV2 and TRBJ2-3 gives the whole variable domain EPEVTQTPSHQVTQMGQEVILRCVPISNHLYFYWYRQILGQKVEFLVSFYNNEISEKSEIFDDQFSVERPDGSNFTLKIRSTKLEDSAMYFCASSPPAGPSTDTQYFGPGTRLTVL.

The genes are TRBV27 and TRBJ2-3; no reliable D call. From germline, CDR1 is MNHEY and CDR2 SMNVEV (reference sequence). The CDR3 runs 10 residues. Trimming cost V 5 bases and J 12 bases, with 9 bases left between them. CDR3 nucleotide sequence: TGTGCCAGCAGTCCCCTTTATCAGTATTTT. This translates into CASSPLYQYF.

This sequence joins TRBV4-3 and TRBJ1-6; D may be TRBD1 (5 bases). Germline CDR1 is LGHNA and CDR2 is YSLEER. This CDR3 is 15 amino acids long. The germline V and J ends were trimmed by 0 bases and 8 bases, with 11 bases remaining between them. The chain's CDR3 is CASSQDAREDSPLHF. The CDR3 DNA is TGCGCCAGCAGCCAAGATGCCAGGGAGGATTCACCCCTCCACTTT.